Listed below are T cell receptor beta chains from one sample, sequenced in a study of spatial heterogeneity in lung cancer. Via MiXCR, TCRdb re-called the 5' RACE reads, giving one row per CDR3 protein. This table holds 70,000 to 90,000 distinct CDR3 sequences, 13% found once. The source material was PBMCs, sampled at surgery. The receptors derive from a male donor with early-stage non-small cell lung cancer. The CDR3 runs from the conserved cysteine through the conserved F or W. The order of the fields is V gene, D gene, clone size, J gene, CDR3 protein, CDR3 DNA. The D gene is left open where the match is weak. Clone size is shown for a subset of rows, as once, few, many or a class of expanded clone.

v_gene: TRBV3-1
d_gene: NA
abundance: NA
j_gene: TRBJ2-3
CDR3aa: CASSQDMLMDTQYF
CDR3nt: TGTGCCAGCAGCCAAGACATGCTTATGGATACGCAGTATTTT

v_gene: TRBV4-2
d_gene: NA
abundance: NA
j_gene: TRBJ2-1
CDR3aa: CASSQHFGDNEQFF
CDR3nt: TGTGCCAGCAGCCAACATTTCGGAGACAATGAGCAGTTCTTC

v_gene: TRBV20-1
d_gene: NA
abundance: few
j_gene: TRBJ2-3
CDR3aa: CSAPAAADTQYF
CDR3nt: TGCAGTGCTCCAGCCGCGGCAGATACGCAGTATTTT

v_gene: TRBV7-3
d_gene: NA
abundance: NA
j_gene: TRBJ1-5
CDR3aa: CASSLDRDQPQHF
CDR3nt: TGTGCCAGCAGCCTCGACCGCGATCAGCCCCAGCATTTT

v_gene: TRBV7-3
d_gene: NA
abundance: NA
j_gene: TRBJ2-1
CDR3aa: CASSTDRHNEQFF
CDR3nt: TGTGCCAGCAGCACAGACAGACACAATGAGCAGTTCTTC

v_gene: TRBV5-5
d_gene: TRBD1
abundance: few
j_gene: TRBJ1-1
CDR3aa: CASSPRQGYDTEAFF
CDR3nt: TGTGCCAGCAGCCCGCGACAGGGGTATGACACTGAAGCTTTCTTT

v_gene: TRBV7-9
d_gene: NA
abundance: NA
j_gene: TRBJ1-1
CDR3aa: CASSLGSLVAFF
CDR3nt: TGTGCCAGCAGCTTAGGCAGTCTGGTAGCTTTCTTT

v_gene: TRBV2
d_gene: NA
abundance: few
j_gene: TRBJ1-5
CDR3aa: CASSEVGGSNQPQHF
CDR3nt: TGTGCCAGCAGTGAAGTTGGGGGTAGCAATCAGCCCCAGCATTTT

v_gene: TRBV2
d_gene: NA
abundance: few
j_gene: TRBJ2-5
CDR3aa: CASSGGVYQETQYF
CDR3nt: TGTGCCAGCAGTGGGGGCGTTTACCAAGAGACCCAGTACTTC

v_gene: TRBV11-3
d_gene: TRBD1
abundance: many
j_gene: TRBJ2-7
CDR3aa: CASSPRDREYEQYF
CDR3nt: TGTGCCAGCAGCCCCCGGGACAGGGAGTACGAGCAGTACTTC

v_gene: TRBV7-8
d_gene: TRBD2
abundance: many
j_gene: TRBJ2-2
CDR3aa: CASSPRLAGYTGELFF
CDR3nt: TGTGCCAGCAGCCCACGACTAGCGGGTTACACCGGGGAGCTGTTTTTT

v_gene: TRBV4-1
d_gene: NA
abundance: many
j_gene: TRBJ2-3
CDR3aa: CASSQGGTTQYF
CDR3nt: TGCGCCAGCAGCCAAGGCGGGACTACGCAGTATTTT

v_gene: TRBV6-2/TRBV6-3
d_gene: NA
abundance: many
j_gene: TRBJ1-3
CDR3aa: CASSYSTVFGSGNTIYF
CDR3nt: TGTGCCAGCAGTTACTCGACAGTTTTCGGGTCTGGAAACACCATATATTTT

v_gene: TRBV6-5
d_gene: NA
abundance: NA
j_gene: TRBJ2-1
CDR3aa: CASSYSDGEQFF
CDR3nt: TGTGCCAGCAGTTACTCGGACGGCGAGCAGTTCTTC

v_gene: TRBV7-3
d_gene: NA
abundance: many
j_gene: TRBJ2-5
CDR3aa: CASSFSREETQYF
CDR3nt: TGTGCCAGCAGCTTTTCCAGGGAGGAGACCCAGTACTTC

v_gene: TRBV5-4
d_gene: NA
abundance: NA
j_gene: TRBJ2-7
CDR3aa: CASSLAGGLSYEQYF
CDR3nt: TGTGCCAGCAGCTTGGCCGGGGGACTTTCCTACGAGCAGTACTTC

v_gene: TRBV5-4
d_gene: TRBD1
abundance: many
j_gene: TRBJ2-4
CDR3aa: CASTLWDRRENIQYF
CDR3nt: TGTGCCAGCACCCTATGGGACAGGCGGGAAAACATTCAGTACTTC

v_gene: TRBV12-3/TRBV12-4
d_gene: TRBD2
abundance: many
j_gene: TRBJ2-3
CDR3aa: CASKHVNLGLAGTDTQYF
CDR3nt: TGTGCCAGCAAACACGTGAACCTGGGACTAGCGGGGACAGATACGCAGTATTTT

v_gene: TRBV10-3
d_gene: NA
abundance: NA
j_gene: TRBJ2-3
CDR3aa: CAISGSGARSATDTQYF
CDR3nt: TGTGCCATCAGTGGTTCGGGCGCCCGTAGTGCCACAGATACGCAGTATTTT

v_gene: TRBV9
d_gene: NA
abundance: many
j_gene: TRBJ2-7
CDR3aa: CASSPSDGYEQYF
CDR3nt: TGTGCCAGCAGCCCATCAGACGGATACGAGCAGTACTTC

v_gene: TRBV6-1
d_gene: TRBD2
abundance: NA
j_gene: TRBJ2-7
CDR3aa: CASRPGTSGNSEQYF
CDR3nt: TGTGCCAGCAGGCCTGGGACTAGCGGGAATAGCGAGCAGTACTTC

v_gene: TRBV7-8
d_gene: NA
abundance: NA
j_gene: TRBJ2-3
CDR3aa: CASSPDQIQYF
CDR3nt: TGTGCCAGCAGCCCTGACCAGATCCAGTATTTT

v_gene: TRBV5-1
d_gene: TRBD2
abundance: many
j_gene: TRBJ2-1
CDR3aa: CASSGTSPWTSSYNEQFF
CDR3nt: TGCGCCAGCAGCGGGACTAGCCCCTGGACAAGCTCCTACAATGAGCAGTTCTTC

v_gene: TRBV12-3/TRBV12-4
d_gene: NA
abundance: few
j_gene: TRBJ2-5
CDR3aa: CASSRFRGGETQYF
CDR3nt: TGTGCCAGCAGTAGATTCAGGGGAGGAGAGACCCAGTACTTC

v_gene: TRBV3-1
d_gene: NA
abundance: NA
j_gene: TRBJ2-1
CDR3aa: CASSQGDSRPNEQFF
CDR3nt: TGTGCCAGCAGCCAAGGGGACTCCCGACCTAATGAGCAGTTCTTC

v_gene: TRBV7-9
d_gene: TRBD1
abundance: NA
j_gene: TRBJ2-5
CDR3aa: CASSLTSGTGQETQYF
CDR3nt: TGTGCCAGCAGCTTAACATCCGGGACAGGGCAAGAGACCCAGTACTTC

v_gene: TRBV6-2/TRBV6-3
d_gene: NA
abundance: NA
j_gene: TRBJ1-5
CDR3aa: CASSFPNSNQPQHF
CDR3nt: TGTGCCAGCAGTTTCCCAAATAGCAATCAGCCCCAGCATTTT

v_gene: TRBV13
d_gene: TRBD1
abundance: few
j_gene: TRBJ1-1
CDR3aa: CASFQGAAVSPNTEAFF
CDR3nt: TGTGCCAGCTTTCAGGGGGCGGCGGTTAGTCCGAACACTGAAGCTTTCTTT

v_gene: TRBV29-1
d_gene: TRBD1
abundance: few
j_gene: TRBJ2-3
CDR3aa: CSVDPRDRGTDTQYF
CDR3nt: TGCAGCGTTGACCCCCGAGACAGGGGAACAGATACGCAGTATTTT

v_gene: TRBV5-6
d_gene: NA
abundance: NA
j_gene: TRBJ2-5
CDR3aa: CASSLVGLELETQYF
CDR3nt: TGTGCCAGCAGCTTGGTGGGTCTAGAGCTAGAGACCCAGTACTTC

v_gene: TRBV9
d_gene: NA
abundance: many
j_gene: TRBJ1-4
CDR3aa: CASSVDPPGGGEEKLFF
CDR3nt: TGTGCCAGCAGCGTAGATCCTCCGGGAGGAGGGGAGGAAAAACTGTTTTTT

v_gene: TRBV27
d_gene: NA
abundance: few
j_gene: TRBJ1-1
CDR3aa: CASSYSAGWNLEGAFF
CDR3nt: TGTGCCAGCAGTTACTCGGCAGGGTGGAATTTAGAAGGGGCTTTCTTT